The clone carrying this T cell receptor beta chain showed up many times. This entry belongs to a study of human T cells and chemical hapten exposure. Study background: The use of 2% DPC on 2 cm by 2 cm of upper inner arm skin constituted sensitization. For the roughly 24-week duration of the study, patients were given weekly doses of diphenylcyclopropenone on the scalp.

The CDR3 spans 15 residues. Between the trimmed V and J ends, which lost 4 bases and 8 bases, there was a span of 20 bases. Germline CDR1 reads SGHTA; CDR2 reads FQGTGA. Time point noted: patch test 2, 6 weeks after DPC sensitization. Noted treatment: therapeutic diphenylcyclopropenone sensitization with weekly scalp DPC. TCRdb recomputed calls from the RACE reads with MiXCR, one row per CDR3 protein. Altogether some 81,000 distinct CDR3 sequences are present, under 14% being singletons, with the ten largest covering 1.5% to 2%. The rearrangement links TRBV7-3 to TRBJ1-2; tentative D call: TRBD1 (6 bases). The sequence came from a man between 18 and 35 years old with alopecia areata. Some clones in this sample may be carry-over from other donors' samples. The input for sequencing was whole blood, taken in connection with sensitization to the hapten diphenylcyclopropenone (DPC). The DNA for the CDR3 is TGTGCCAGCAGCTCGCCAGGGGAGGACGGGAGCGGCTACACCTTC. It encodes CASSSPGEDGSGYTF. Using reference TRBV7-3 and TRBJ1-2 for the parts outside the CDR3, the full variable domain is GAGVSQTPSNKVTEKGKYVELRCDPISGHTALYWYRQSLGQGPEFLIYFQGTGAADDSGLPNDRFFAVRPEGSVSTLKIQRTERGDSAVYLCASSSPGEDGSGYTFGSGTRLTVV.